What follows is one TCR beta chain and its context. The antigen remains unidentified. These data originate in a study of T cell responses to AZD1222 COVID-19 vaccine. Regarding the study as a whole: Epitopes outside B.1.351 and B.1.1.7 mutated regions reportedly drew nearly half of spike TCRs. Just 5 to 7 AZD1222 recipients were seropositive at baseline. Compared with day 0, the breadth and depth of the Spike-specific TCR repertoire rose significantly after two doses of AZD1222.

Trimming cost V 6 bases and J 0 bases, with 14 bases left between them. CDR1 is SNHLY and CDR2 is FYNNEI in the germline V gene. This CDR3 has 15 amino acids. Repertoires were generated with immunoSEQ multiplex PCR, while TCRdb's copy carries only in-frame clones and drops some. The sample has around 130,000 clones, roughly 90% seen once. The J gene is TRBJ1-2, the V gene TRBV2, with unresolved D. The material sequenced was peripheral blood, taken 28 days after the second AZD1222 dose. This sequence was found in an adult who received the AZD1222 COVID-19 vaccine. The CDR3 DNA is TGTGCCAGCAGGTTCGGGAAATTAGCTAACTATGGCTACACCTTC. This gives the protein CASRFGKLANYGYTF.